The next 21 T cell receptor beta chains were all read from a single sample in a study of human T cells and chemical hapten exposure (dated by TCRdb to the early 2020s). Total RNA was extracted from unfractionated whole blood collected in Tempus Blood RNA tubes. Libraries were made using 5' RACE. Sequencer: Illumina MiSeq. TCRdb took the public reads, trimmed them with fastp at Q25, ran MiXCR for clone calling and kept in-frame beta chains. Identical CDR3 proteins give one entry, which carries the most common genes and DNA. The sample table holds fewer than 150,000 distinct CDR3 sequences, of which approximately 19% were seen once. The leading ten clones occupy approximately 2.8% of the sample. These receptor sequences come from a human donor in good health.

V usage is TRBV5-6 and J usage is TRBJ2-4; 12 nucleotides agree with TRBD2. There are 17 residues in the CDR3. Germline loops: CDR1 SGHDT, CDR2 YYEEEE. After removal of 0 bases from V and 9 bases from J, the junction contained 10 bases not matched to a gene. The CDR3 DNA reads as TGTGCCAGCAGCTTGGAGACTAGCGGGAGCTCCATGGCCATTCAGTACTTC. Translated: CASSLETSGSSMAIQYF.

This clonotype showed up just a few times. This chain links TRBV28 with TRBJ1-3; no clear D gene. Germline CDR1 MDHEN, CDR2 SYDVKM. The CDR3 loop spans 15 amino acids. Between the trimmed V and J ends, which lost 1 base and 4 bases, there was a span of 11 bases. For the CDR3, the DNA is TGTGCCAGCAGTTTATTCGGCTTCCAGGGAAACACCATATATTTT. Translated: CASSLFGFQGNTIYF.

The V call is TRBV23-1, the J call TRBJ2-1, with TRBD2 identical over 7 bases. TRBV23-1 qualifies as an ORF whose function is uncertain. CDR3 length: 18 amino acids. Trimming cost V 0 bases and J 0 bases; bases outside gene matches: 8. The CDR3 region has the DNA TGCGCCAGCAGTCAATCGGAATTAGCGGGCCCCTCCTACAATGAGCAGTTCTTC. Amino acids: CASSQSELAGPSYNEQFF.

The gene calls are TRBV11-2 and TRBJ2-1; TRBD1 matches 9 bases. The CDR3 covers 18 residues. The germline gives CDR1 SGHAT, CDR2 FQNNGV. J was trimmed by 0 bases and V by 3 bases; bases with no gene match: 9. This CDR3 reads CASSLGQGFWSSYNEQFF. The CDR3 DNA follows: TGTGCCAGCAGCTTGGGACAGGGATTTTGGAGCTCCTACAATGAGCAGTTCTTC.

This chain connects TRBV9 to TRBJ2-2; D is possibly TRBD1 or TRBD2 (5 bases each). CDR3 length: 13 amino acids. Germline V gene lookup returns CDR1 SGDLS and CDR2 YYNGEE. V gave up 4 bases and J gave up 6 bases, with 10 bases separating them. CDR3 protein: CASSPGPAGELFF. For the CDR3, the DNA is TGTGCCAGCAGCCCGGGACCAGCCGGGGAGCTGTTTTTT. Filled out from reference TRBV9 and TRBJ2-2, the complete variable domain reads DSGVTQTPKHLITATGQRVTLRCSPRSGDLSVYWYQQSLDQGLQFLIQYYNGEERAKGNILERFSAQQFPDLHSELNLSSLELGDSALYFCASSPGPAGELFFGEGSRLTVL.

This clonotype was observed a few times. The chain couples TRBV28 to TRBJ1-1; D perhaps matches TRBD1 (5 bases). This CDR3 is built from 15 residues. The ends were cut back, 5 bases at V and 6 bases at J, with 19 bases in the middle. Germline assignment: CDR1 MDHEN and CDR2 SYDVKM. The CDR3 spells CASSPNKWGHAEAFF. The CDR3 bases are TGTGCCAGCAGTCCGAACAAGTGGGGCCACGCTGAAGCTTTCTTT.

The chain combines TRBV6-5 with TRBJ1-1; D gene unclear. The germline V and J ends were trimmed by 6 bases and 1 base, with 12 bases remaining between them. Germline CDR1 reads MNHEY; CDR2 reads SVGAGI. The CDR3 spans 14 residues. CDR3 bases: TGTGCCAGCAGAGGATCCGAGAAGAACACTGAAGCTTTCTTT. Its translation: CASRGSEKNTEAFF.

A few counts support this clonotype. V usage is TRBV4-2 and J usage is TRBJ1-4; 7 nucleotides align to TRBD1. The CDR3 contains 15 residues. Germline trimming cut 1 base from V and 8 bases from J; bases unmatched to any gene: 7. Germline loops: CDR1 LGHNA, CDR2 YNFKEQ. This chain's CDR3 is CASSQADRDEEKLFF. For the CDR3, the DNA is TGTGCCAGCAGCCAAGCCGACAGGGACGAAGAAAAACTGTTTTTT.

This clonotype has a handful of counts. The genes are TRBV12-3 or TRBV12-4 and TRBJ2-3; 8 bases fit TRBD1. V shed 5 bases and J 3 bases; nucleotides not matched to a gene: 10. The CDR3 runs to 16 residues. This CDR3 is CASSLRGRGRTDTQYF. The CDR3 DNA follows: TGTGCCAGCAGTCTCCGGGGCAGGGGGCGAACAGATACGCAGTATTTT.

The chain joins TRBV7-6 to TRBJ2-7; TRBD2 matches at 11 bases. The V gene's germline CDR1 is SGHVS and CDR2 FNYEAQ. This CDR3 has 16 amino acids. The junction had 11 bases not matched to a gene; V was cut back by 5 bases and J by 5 bases. The CDR3 loop reads CASSLRRGSGRDEQYF. Written as DNA, the CDR3 is TGTGCCAGCAGCCTACGTCGTGGTAGCGGGAGGGACGAGCAGTACTTC.

This clonotype was found a few times. This sequence joins TRBV3-1 and TRBJ1-2; weak D call: TRBD1 (5 bases). Germline V CDR1 and CDR2: LGHDT, YNNKEL (reference sequence). Trimming left V 4 bases short and J 6 bases short, with 15 bases between. The CDR3 has 14 residues. CDR3 protein: CASSPGGPPDGYTF. CDR3 DNA: TGTGCCAGCAGCCCTGGGGGACCCCCTGATGGCTACACCTTC.

This clonotype was detected a few times. CDR3: CASSQDPRTRYQETQYF. CDR3 nucleotides: TGTGCCAGCAGCCAAGATCCCCGGACCCGGTACCAAGAGACCCAGTACTTC. V and J are TRBV14 and TRBJ2-5, with D unclear. There are 17 residues in the CDR3. Germline V gene sequence: CDR1 SGHDN, CDR2 FVKESK. V was pared by 0 bases and J by 0 bases, with 14 bases between.

This clonotype was seen repeatedly, ten times or more. V gene TRBV10-3 combines with J gene TRBJ2-2; D not resolved. V was trimmed by 11 bases and J by 0 bases, leaving 13 bases between them. The germline gives CDR1 ENHRY, CDR2 SYGVKD. The CDR3 covers 14 residues. As DNA, the CDR3 is TGTGCCCTAACGACAAACCCGAACACCGGGGAGCTGTTTTTT. The encoded protein is CALTTNPNTGELFF.

This clonotype was counted only a few times. The V and J genes are TRBV9 and TRBJ2-3; 9 bases line up with TRBD2. Germline values: CDR1 SGDLS, CDR2 YYNGEE. J was trimmed by 4 bases and V by 0 bases; bases with no gene match: 6. The CDR3 has 16 residues. The CDR3 nucleotides read TGTGCCAGCAGCGTAGGAGGCGGGAGGGGCGCAGATACGCAGTATTTT. Translated, it gives CASSVGGGRGADTQYF. Based on the CDR3 plus reference TRBV9 and TRBJ2-3, the full variable domain is DSGVTQTPKHLITATGQRVTLRCSPRSGDLSVYWYQQSLDQGLQFLIQYYNGEERAKGNILERFSAQQFPDLHSELNLSSLELGDSALYFCASSVGGGRGADTQYFGPGTRLTVL.

This clonotype was counted a few times. CDR3 nucleotide sequence: TGCGCCACAACGCCGCCGGGATCAGATCAGCCCCAGCATTTT. Its translation is CATTPPGSDQPQHF. The J gene is TRBJ1-5, the V gene TRBV10-2; no reliable D call. Germline values: CDR1 WSHSY, CDR2 SAAADI. This CDR3 is built from 14 residues. V lost 10 bases and J 5 bases, leaving 18 bases between the germline ends.

Only a few counts were recorded for this clonotype. CDR3 residues: CASSQSLDRKNIQYF. The CDR3 bases are TGTGCCAGCAGCCAATCGCTGGACAGAAAAAACATTCAGTACTTC. The V call is TRBV16, the J call TRBJ2-4, with a possible D match to TRBD1 (6 bases). Trimming shortened V by 0 bases and J by 4 bases, and 10 bases separated the two germline ends. CDR1 and CDR2 from the germline V gene are KGHSY and FQNENV. The CDR3 spans 15 residues.

The J gene is TRBJ1-5, the V gene TRBV20-1; D might be TRBD1 (5 bases). CDR1 DFQATT and CDR2 SNEGSKA come from the germline V gene (reference sequence). The CDR3 totals 15 residues. V lost 5 bases, J lost 8 bases, and 22 bases lay in between. The DNA for the CDR3 is TGCAGTGCTGTTTTCGGGGCAGCCATATTAGAGCCCCAGCATTTT. It is translated as CSAVFGAAILEPQHF.

The rearrangement joins TRBV3-1 to TRBJ2-7, with 9 nucleotides matching TRBD1. This CDR3 contains 17 residues. Trimming removed 4 bases from V and 7 bases from J; junction bases left unmatched: 17. Germline V gene data show CDR1 as LGHDT and CDR2 as YNNKEL (reference sequence). CDR3 loop: CASSPRGGTGSFGEQYF. The CDR3 bases are TGTGCCAGCAGCCCGAGGGGAGGGACAGGGTCGTTTGGAGAGCAGTACTTC.

This chain joins TRBV6-5 and TRBJ2-3; a possible D gene is TRBD1 (5 bases). This CDR3 region has 14 residues. CDR1 MNHEY and CDR2 SVGAGI come from the germline V gene. Trimming removed 6 bases from V and 5 bases from J, with 15 bases in between. The CDR3 protein is CASSRKGAGDTQYF. In nucleotides, the CDR3 is TGTGCCAGCAGCCGCAAAGGGGCAGGAGATACGCAGTATTTT.

The chain carries TRBV12-3 or TRBV12-4 and TRBJ2-7, with D perhaps being TRBD1 or TRBD2 (5 bases each). V was cut by 6 bases and J by 6 bases, with 12 bases left in between. This CDR3 comprises 12 residues. CDR3 in amino acids: CASRKRDLEQYF. In DNA, the CDR3 is TGTGCCAGCAGGAAACGGGACCTCGAGCAGTACTTC.

This clonotype appeared a few times. The chain links TRBV29-1 to TRBJ1-5, with 7 bases lining up with TRBD1. The germline gives CDR1 SQVTM, CDR2 ANQGSEA. There are 14 residues in the CDR3. V shed 6 bases, J shed 1 base, and the junction held 6 bases outside the gene matches. The CDR3 bases are TGCAGCGTCTCGACAGGGCCCAGCAATCAGCCCCAGCATTTT. Protein product: CSVSTGPSNQPQHF.